In its sample, the clone carrying this T cell receptor beta chain was seen a few times. Its antigen is undetermined. This sample stems from a study of OX40 agonist ivuxolimab in advanced cancers. Study details: Previous treatment with anti-PD-1, anti-PD-L1 or anti-CTLA-4 therapy was allowed; 40% had received some. Study-wide findings and caveats: With doses of 0.1 to 3.0 mg/kg, CD4+ and CD8+ blood T cells had undergone clonal expansion by week 6.

Some clones are missing from TCRdb's copy, which holds only in-frame ones; the method was immunoSEQ multiplex PCR. The top ten clones hold 3.5% to 4.5% of a sample with 45,000 to 65,000 clones, approximately 86% of them seen once. Between the trimmed V and J ends, which lost 6 bases and 6 bases, there was a span of 17 bases. Germline V CDR1 and CDR2: MNHEY, SVGAGI. CDR3 length equals 14 residues. The chain uses TRBV6-5 and TRBJ1-2, with D tentatively TRBD1 (5 bases). The sample in question was CD4+ or CD8+ T cells sorted from blood, obtained in a trial of the OX40 agonist ivuxolimab. The receptor was derived from an adult with an advanced solid tumor such as melanoma, head and neck, liver or kidney cancer. The CDR3 here is CASRRQQPRDGYTF. In DNA form, the CDR3 reads TGTGCCAGCAGGCGACAGCAACCCAGGGATGGCTACACCTTC.